The clone carrying this TCR beta chain was seen at least ten times. Its antigen is not identified. Amplification yielded TCR beta CDR3 regions, with RNA transcripts as the source. The TCR CDR3 first-round RT-PCR relied on the HTBI primer set. TCRdb recomputed calls from the multiplex PCR reads with MiXCR, one row per CDR3 protein. In the table there are more than 300,000 distinct CDR3 sequences, approximately 15% of which are singletons. For the diagnoses, clinical symptoms, serum thyroxine and TRAb, thyroid ultrasound and orbital computed tomography were used. PBMCs stemmed from about 9.7 ml fresh peripheral blood. This sample was taken from a study of T cells in Graves' hyperthyroidism and ophthalmopathy. Study observations and caveats: It was a median 6.5 months before onset that the model predicted ophthalmopathy.

CDR3 length: 13 residues. CDR1 is DFQATT and CDR2 is SNEGSKA in the germline V gene (reference sequence). The V and J ends lost 0 bases and 3 bases respectively, with 8 bases between them. The rearrangement joins TRBV20-1 to TRBJ2-5, with D tentatively TRBD1 (5 bases). The TCR sequence derives from a woman in her 30s with Graves' hyperthyroidism. The sequenced sample was blood. CDR3 sequence reads: CSARDLDKETQYF. The CDR3 DNA sequence: TGCAGTGCTAGAGATTTGGACAAAGAGACCCAGTACTTC.